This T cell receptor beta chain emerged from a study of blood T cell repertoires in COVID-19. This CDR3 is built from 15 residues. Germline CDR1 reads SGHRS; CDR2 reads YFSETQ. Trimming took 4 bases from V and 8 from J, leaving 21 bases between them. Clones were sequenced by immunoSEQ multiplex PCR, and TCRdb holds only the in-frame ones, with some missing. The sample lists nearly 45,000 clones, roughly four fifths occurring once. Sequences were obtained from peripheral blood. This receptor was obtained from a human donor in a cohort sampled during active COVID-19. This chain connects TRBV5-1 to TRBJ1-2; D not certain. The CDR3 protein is CASSDRAPGLGGYTF. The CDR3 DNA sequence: TGCGCCAGCAGCGACCGGGCCCCGGGGTTGGGGGGCTACACCTTC.